The 12 T cell receptor beta chains in this list originate from one sample, sequenced in a study of blood T cell repertoires in COVID-19. The repertoire was sequenced with immunoSEQ multiplex PCR; TCRdb's copy has only in-frame clones and lacks some. Of just over 90,000 clones in the sample, about 88% were seen once. Sequenced sample: peripheral blood. The receptors here all came from a woman of 80 years or more with acute or convalescent COVID-19.

In this sample, this clone turned up a few times. The chain employs TRBV19 and TRBJ1-1; 10 bases agree with TRBD1. Per germline, CDR1 LNHDA and CDR2 SQIVND (reference sequence). The CDR3 runs 13 residues. J gave up 4 bases and V 11 bases, and 7 bases lay outside the gene matches. The CDR3 here is CACKGQGPTEAFF. The CDR3, as DNA: TGTGCCTGCAAGGGACAGGGGCCCACTGAAGCTTTCTTT.

In nucleotides, the CDR3 is TGCAGCGTTGAATTGAGCTCTGGAAACACCATATATTTT. This translates into CSVELSSGNTIYF. The chain employs TRBV29-1 and TRBJ1-3; no definite D call. V lost 2 bases, J lost 0 bases, and 5 bases lay in between. This CDR3 is built from 13 residues. Germline V gene data show CDR1 as SQVTM and CDR2 as ANQGSEA. Full variable domain (rest looked up from reference TRBV29-1 and TRBJ1-3): SAVISQKPSRDICQRGTSLTIQCQVDSQVTMMFWYRQQPGQSLTLIATANQGSEATYESGFVIDKFPISRPNLTFSTLTVSNMSPEDSSIYLCSVELSSGNTIYFGEGSWLTVV.

This chain's CDR3 is CASSVHFRDSWGYTF. The CDR3 nucleotides read TGCGCCAGCAGTGTCCACTTCCGGGACAGCTGGGGCTACACCTTC. V is TRBV23-1 and J is TRBJ1-2; 7 bases are shared with TRBD1. TRBV23-1 is known as an ORF, though its function is uncertain. CDR3 size: 15 residues. J lost 8 bases, V lost 5 bases, and 14 bases had no gene match.

The V call is TRBV7-3, the J call TRBJ2-5; 11 positions match TRBD1. This CDR3 has 15 amino acids. The V segment lost 6 bases and the J segment 5 bases; nucleotides outside the gene matches: 8. The germline V gene encodes CDR1 SGHTA and CDR2 FQGTGA. The CDR3 sequence is CASSPGQGARETQYF. The CDR3 DNA reads as TGTGCCAGCAGTCCTGGACAGGGGGCGCGGGAGACCCAGTACTTC.

The gene calls are TRBV5-1 and TRBJ1-6, with 8 positions matching TRBD1. This CDR3 has 14 residues. From germline, CDR1 is SGHRS and CDR2 YFSETQ. After removal of 3 bases from V and 14 bases from J, the junction contained 10 bases not matched to a gene. CDR3 protein: CASSSAGQGLALHF. The CDR3 region has the DNA TGCGCCAGCAGCTCAGCCGGACAGGGTTTGGCCCTCCACTTT.

The rearrangement links TRBV28 to TRBJ1-5, with D maybe TRBD1 (5 bases). Trimming took 7 bases from V and 2 from J, leaving 18 bases between them. Germline V CDR1 and CDR2: MDHEN, SYDVKM. The CDR3 is 16 residues long. The CDR3 region is CASKPRQGVGNQPQHF. In DNA form, the CDR3 reads TGTGCCAGCAAACCCCGTCAGGGTGTCGGCAATCAGCCCCAGCATTTT.

The chain combines TRBV3-1 (or the pseudogene TRBV3-2) with TRBJ1-4; D call uncertain. Germline V gene sequence: CDR1 LGHDT, CDR2 YNNKEL (reference sequence). Trimming took 0 bases from V and 8 from J, leaving 28 bases between them. The CDR3 sequence is 20 residues long. The CDR3: CASSQDGKVEGNSGWEKLFF. The CDR3 DNA is TGTGCCAGCAGCCAAGATGGGAAAGTCGAGGGAAATAGTGGGTGGGAAAAACTGTTTTTT.

Here the CDR3 reads CATSAPPGTGVYEQYF. As DNA, the CDR3 is TGTGCCACCAGTGCACCCCCTGGGACAGGGGTCTACGAGCAGTACTTC. The chain employs TRBV24-1 and TRBJ2-7; 10 bases align to TRBD1. Trimming cost V 5 bases and J 3 bases; bases outside gene matches: 9. Germline lookup yields CDR1 KGHDR and CDR2 SFDVKD. This CDR3 has 16 residues.

This chain connects TRBV18 to TRBJ1-1; a weak D match, TRBD1 (6 bases). Germline V CDR1 and CDR2: KGHSH, LQKENI. V gave up 4 bases and J gave up 5 bases, with 20 bases separating them. This CDR3 is 16 amino acids long. The CDR3 DNA follows: TGTGCCAGCTCACACTACAGGGACGTGGCGAAGACTGAAGCTTTCTTT. It specifies CASSHYRDVAKTEAFF.

This clone was recorded once. The chain has TRBV27 and TRBJ1-6; possibly TRBD1 for D (5 bases). This CDR3 region has 13 residues. Germline V gene data show CDR1 as MNHEY and CDR2 as SMNVEV (reference sequence). The V and J ends lost 5 bases and 10 bases respectively, with 12 bases between them. The CDR3 sequence is CASSKGFGSPLHF. The CDR3 coding sequence is TGTGCCAGCAGTAAGGGGTTTGGGTCACCCCTCCACTTT.

This chain links TRBV10-3 with TRBJ1-4; possible D gene TRBD1, 5 bases. The CDR3 is 12 residues long. The germline V gene has CDR1 ENHRY and CDR2 SYGVKD. V gave up 5 bases and J gave up 8 bases, with 9 bases separating them. CDR3: CAISYRGEKLFF. The CDR3 region has the DNA TGTGCCATCAGTTATCGGGGGGAAAAACTGTTTTTT.

In this sample, this clone turned up a few times. The rearrangement joins TRBV18 to TRBJ1-1; D perhaps matches TRBD1 (6 bases). Per germline, CDR1 KGHSH and CDR2 LQKENI. Trimming stripped 5 bases from V and 0 bases from J, with 13 bases between. The CDR3 extends over 15 amino acids. The CDR3 protein is CASSVNRELNTEAFF. The DNA of the CDR3 is TGTGCCAGCTCAGTAAACAGGGAATTGAACACTGAAGCTTTCTTT. Looking up the rest from reference TRBV18 and TRBJ1-1 gives the full variable domain: NAGVMQNPRHLVRRRGQEARLRCSPMKGHSHVYWYRQLPEEGLKFMVYLQKENIIDESGMPKERFSAEFPKEGPSILRIQQVVRGDSAAYFCASSVNRELNTEAFFGQGTRLTVV.